This T cell receptor beta chain was retrieved from a study of Graves' ophthalmopathy and Graves' hyperthyroidism. About the research overall: The collection of peripheral blood took place at initial diagnosis, before any treatment. Whole-study results and caveats: Most thyroid clonotypes with frequency above 0.001 were detected in blood too.

In its sample, this clonotype was seen many times. Its target is unknown. The CDR3 runs to 13 residues. Trimming removed 4 bases at V and 3 bases at J, with 6 bases between. The germline CDR1 and CDR2 sequences are MGHDK and SYGVNS. Amplified material comprised TCR beta CDR3 regions derived from RNA transcripts. First-round RT-PCR with HTBI primers preceded a second-round multiplex PCR. One entry per CDR3 protein, called by TCRdb with MiXCR from the multiplex PCR reads. The sample consists of 300,000 to 400,000 distinct CDR3 sequences, about a sixth of them appearing once. Hyperthyroidism was classified as stable if no ophthalmopathy occurred within 18 months of follow-up. Additional autoimmune diseases, uncontrolled infections, pregnancy or lactation disqualified patients.

The sequence was collected from an adult woman with stable Graves' hyperthyroidism. Input material: peripheral blood. V and J are TRBV25-1 and TRBJ2-2, with no clear D. This CDR3 reads CASSGYYTGELFF. The CDR3 coding sequence is TGTGCCAGCAGTGGTTACTACACCGGGGAGCTGTTTTTT.